The clone carrying this T cell receptor beta chain was recorded once. The sample belongs to a study of cytomegalovirus exposure and HLA in healthy donors. Vbeta (60) and Jbeta (13) primers were used in the PCR. Measured with immunoSEQ multiplex PCR; TCRdb has only the in-frame clones, and not every one. The sample lists over 150,000 clones; about four fifths were seen once. The TCR originated in a male donor in good health and CMV-seropositive. The sample consisted of PBMCs.

In nucleotides, the CDR3 is TGTGCCAGCAGCCCTCAGATACCGAACACCGGGGAGCTGTTTTTT. This sequence encodes CASSPQIPNTGELFF. This chain uses TRBV5-4 with TRBJ2-2; no clear D gene. Per germline, CDR1 SGHNT and CDR2 YYREEE (reference sequence). Trimming pared 4 bases from V and 0 bases from J, leaving 10 bases between. This CDR3 region has 15 residues.